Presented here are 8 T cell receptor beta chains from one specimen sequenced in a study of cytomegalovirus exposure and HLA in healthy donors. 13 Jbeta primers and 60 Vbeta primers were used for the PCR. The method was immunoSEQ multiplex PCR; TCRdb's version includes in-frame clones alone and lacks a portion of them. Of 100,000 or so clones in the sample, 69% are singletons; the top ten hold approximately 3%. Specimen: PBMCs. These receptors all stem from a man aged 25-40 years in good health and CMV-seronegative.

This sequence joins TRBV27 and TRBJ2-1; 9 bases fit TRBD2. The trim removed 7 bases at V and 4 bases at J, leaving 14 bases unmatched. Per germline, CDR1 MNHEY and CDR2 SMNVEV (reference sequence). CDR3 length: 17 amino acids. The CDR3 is CASTIRIAGVGYNEQFF. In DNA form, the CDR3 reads TGTGCCAGCACCATTAGAATAGCGGGAGTAGGGTACAATGAGCAGTTCTTC.

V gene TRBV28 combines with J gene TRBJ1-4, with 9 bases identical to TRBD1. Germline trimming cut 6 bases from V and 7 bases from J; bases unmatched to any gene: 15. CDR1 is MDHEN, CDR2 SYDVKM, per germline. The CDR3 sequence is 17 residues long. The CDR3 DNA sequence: TGTGCCAGCAGCCGCACAGGGGGCGAGGTTTTTATTGAAAAACTGTTTTTT. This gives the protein CASSRTGGEVFIEKLFF.

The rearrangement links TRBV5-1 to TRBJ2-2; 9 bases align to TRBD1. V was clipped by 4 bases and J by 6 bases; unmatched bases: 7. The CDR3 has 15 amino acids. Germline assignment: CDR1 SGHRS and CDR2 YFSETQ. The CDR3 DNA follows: TGCGCCAGCAGCCCCGGGACAGGGAGGGCCGGGGAGCTGTTTTTT. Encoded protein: CASSPGTGRAGELFF. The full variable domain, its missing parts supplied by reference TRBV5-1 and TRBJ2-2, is KAGVTQTPRYLIKTRGQQVTLSCSPISGHRSVSWYQQTPGQGLQFLFEYFSETQRNKGNFPGRFSGRQFSNSRSEMNVSTLELGDSALYLCASSPGTGRAGELFFGEGSRLTVL.

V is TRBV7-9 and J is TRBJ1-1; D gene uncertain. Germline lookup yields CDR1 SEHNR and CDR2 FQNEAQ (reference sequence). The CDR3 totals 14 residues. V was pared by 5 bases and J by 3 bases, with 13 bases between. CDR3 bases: TGTGCCAGCAGCGTACAGAACCGCGACACTGAAGCTTTCTTT. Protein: CASSVQNRDTEAFF.

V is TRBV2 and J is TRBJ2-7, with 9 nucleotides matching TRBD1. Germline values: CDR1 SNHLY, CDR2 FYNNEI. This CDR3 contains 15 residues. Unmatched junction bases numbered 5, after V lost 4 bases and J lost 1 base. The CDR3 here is CASSGTGDRSYEQYF. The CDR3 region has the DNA TGTGCCAGCAGTGGGACAGGGGATCGGTCCTACGAGCAGTACTTC.

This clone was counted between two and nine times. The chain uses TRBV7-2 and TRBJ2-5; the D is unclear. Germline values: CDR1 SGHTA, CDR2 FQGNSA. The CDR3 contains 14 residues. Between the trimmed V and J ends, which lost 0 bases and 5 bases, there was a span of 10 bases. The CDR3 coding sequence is TGTGCCAGCAGCTTAGCGCGTGTGGTGGAGACCCAGTACTTC. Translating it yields CASSLARVVETQYF.

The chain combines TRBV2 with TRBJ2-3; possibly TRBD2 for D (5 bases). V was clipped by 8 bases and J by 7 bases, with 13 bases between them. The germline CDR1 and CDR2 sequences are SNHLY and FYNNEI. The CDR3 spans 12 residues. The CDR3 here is CASVRVGNTQYF. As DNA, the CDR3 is TGTGCCAGCGTGCGAGTCGGGAATACGCAGTATTTT.

This chain's CDR3 is CASSRGTGSATGELFF. The CDR3 region has the DNA TGCGCCAGCAGCCGCGGGACAGGGTCTGCGACCGGGGAGCTGTTTTTT. The V gene is TRBV4-3, the J gene TRBJ2-2; TRBD1 agrees at 9 bases. This CDR3 is built from 16 residues. The germline V gene encodes CDR1 LGHNA and CDR2 YSLEER. The J segment lost 5 bases and the V segment lost 4 bases, leaving 8 bases of the junction unmatched.